Listed here are 13 T cell receptor beta chains from one sample, sequenced in a study of cytomegalovirus exposure and HLA in healthy donors (dated by TCRdb to the late 2010s). Libraries were constructed by the immunoSEQ multiplex PCR assay. The multiplex PCR relied on a mix of 60 forward primers for TCR Vbeta segments and 13 reverse primers for TCR Jbeta segments. The source is immuneACCESS, and TCRdb retained only in-frame sequences with V and J called. Part of the clones is not carried over; for the studies checked, unresolved V genes explain less than half of this, and the remainder is unexplained. This sample's table lists 45,000 to 65,000 clones. The ten biggest clones cover over 10% of the sample. The sample was PBMCs. Receptors originate from a man aged 18 to 35 in good health and CMV-seropositive.

The chain has TRBV28 and TRBJ2-1; D remains unclear. With 3 bases removed from V and 7 bases from J, the gap between germline ends came to 16 bases. Per germline, CDR1 MDHEN and CDR2 SYDVKM. This CDR3 is 15 amino acids long. The CDR3: CASSLLGQKRNEQFF. The CDR3 region has the DNA TGTGCCAGCAGTTTGCTCGGCCAAAAGAGGAATGAGCAGTTCTTC.

This chain joins TRBV28 and TRBJ2-2, with 13 nucleotides matching TRBD2. The CDR3 contains 17 residues. V was pared by 3 bases and J by 7 bases, with 8 bases of the junction left unmatched. Germline CDR1 reads MDHEN; CDR2 reads SYDVKM. The CDR3 spells CASSLLTSGRVGGELFF. CDR3 nucleotide sequence: TGTGCCAGCAGTTTGTTAACTAGCGGGAGGGTCGGCGGGGAGCTGTTTTTT.

This sequence joins TRBV9 and TRBJ2-1; 10 nucleotides agree with TRBD2. V shed 4 bases and J 4 bases; nucleotides not matched to a gene: 5. This CDR3 spans 15 amino acids. CDR1 and CDR2 from the germline V gene are SGDLS and YYNGEE. The CDR3 region has the DNA TGTGCCAGCAGCCAGTCTAGCGGGAGATACAATGAGCAGTTCTTC. It encodes CASSQSSGRYNEQFF. Together with reference TRBV9 and TRBJ2-1, the CDR3 gives the full variable domain: DSGVTQTPKHLITATGQRVTLRCSPRSGDLSVYWYQQSLDQGLQFLIQYYNGEERAKGNILERFSAQQFPDLHSELNLSSLELGDSALYFCASSQSSGRYNEQFFGPGTRLTVL.

The V gene is TRBV5-5, the J gene TRBJ1-1; D call uncertain. Trimming cost V 3 bases and J 3 bases, with 3 bases left between them. This CDR3 is built from 11 residues. Germline CDR1 reads SGHKS; CDR2 reads YYEKEE (reference sequence). DNA of the CDR3: TGTGCCAGCAGCTCGGACACTGAAGCTTTCTTT. Its translation: CASSSDTEAFF. Full variable domain (missing parts from reference TRBV5-5 and TRBJ1-1): DAGVTQSPTHLIKTRGQQVTLRCSPISGHKSVSWYQQVLGQGPQFIFQYYEKEERGRGNFPDRFSARQFPNYSSELNVNALLLGDSALYLCASSSDTEAFFGQGTRLTVV.

The rearrangement links TRBV7-2 to TRBJ1-5; TRBD1 is a possible D gene (6 bases). This CDR3 is 16 amino acids long. Germline V lookup: CDR1 SGHTA, CDR2 FQGNSA. The V end was cut by 1 base, the J end by 11 bases, with 21 bases between. CDR3 residues: CASSLVPDSPGLAQHF. In nucleotides, the CDR3 is TGTGCCAGCAGCTTAGTTCCGGACAGCCCGGGGTTGGCCCAGCATTTT.

The rearrangement uses TRBV18 and TRBJ2-7, with TRBD1 identical over 9 bases. The V gene's germline CDR1 is KGHSH and CDR2 LQKENI. V lost 2 bases to trimming and J lost 5 bases; unmatched junction nucleotides: 4. CDR3 length: 14 amino acids. The CDR3 DNA is TGTGCCAGCTCACCAGGGACAGGGCTGGACGAGCAGTACTTC. Protein: CASSPGTGLDEQYF.

The chain employs TRBV19 and TRBJ1-1; maybe TRBD1 (6 bases). Germline CDR1 reads LNHDA; CDR2 reads SQIVND (reference sequence). V was pared by 7 bases and J by 3 bases, with 18 bases between. The CDR3 covers 15 residues. In nucleotides, the CDR3 is TGTGCCAGTACCCTAGTACAGGGCAAGTACACTGAAGCTTTCTTT. Its translation: CASTLVQGKYTEAFF.

This rearrangement joins TRBV7-9 to TRBJ1-2; D may be TRBD1 (5 bases). Germline assignment: CDR1 SEHNR and CDR2 FQNEAQ (reference sequence). Deletions cut 1 base from V and 0 bases from J, with 9 bases between. This CDR3 has 15 residues. As DNA, the CDR3 is TGTGCCAGCAGCTTAGATTTCAGGGCTAACTATGGCTACACCTTC. Encoded protein: CASSLDFRANYGYTF.

DNA of the CDR3: TGTGCCAGCAGCCAAGAAGGGACAGGGGACAACACCGGGGAGCTGTTTTTT. Protein product: CASSQEGTGDNTGELFF. This chain uses TRBV4-2 with TRBJ2-2; TRBD1 aligns across 10 bases. CDR1 is LGHNA, CDR2 YNFKEQ, per germline. With V trimmed by 0 bases and J by 2 bases, 3 bases remained unmatched. There are 17 residues in the CDR3.

This chain joins TRBV5-1 and TRBJ1-2; maybe TRBD1 (6 bases). CDR1 and CDR2 from the germline V gene are SGHRS and YFSETQ. The germline V and J ends were trimmed by 1 base and 6 bases, with 19 bases remaining between them. This CDR3 is 16 amino acids long. CDR3 in amino acids: CASSLLLDSLPHGYTF. The DNA of the CDR3 is TGCGCCAGCAGCTTGTTACTGGACAGCCTACCCCATGGCTACACCTTC.

The CDR3 DNA sequence: TGTGCCAGCACCAAACAGGGACACAGCTACGAGCAGTACTTC. This gives the protein CASTKQGHSYEQYF. This chain uses TRBV7-2 with TRBJ2-7, with D maybe TRBD1 (6 bases). V was cut by 7 bases and J by 3 bases, with 16 bases left in between. Germline V gives CDR1 SGHTA, CDR2 FQGNSA. This CDR3 region has 14 residues.

Details on this clone: The sample holds other DNA sequences that translate to the same CDR3. The chain is built from TRBV6-4 and TRBJ2-3; 7 bases map to TRBD1. This CDR3 is built from 14 residues. Germline CDR1 is MRHNA and CDR2 is SNTAGT. V dropped 0 bases and J dropped 4; count of bases not matched to a gene: 1. The DNA of the CDR3 is TGTGCCAGCAGTGACTCCCAGGGGGCAGATACGCAGTATTTT. Translation: CASSDSQGADTQYF.

The rearrangement links TRBV28 to TRBJ2-3; TRBD2 aligns across 7 bases. Germline CDR1 is MDHEN and CDR2 is SYDVKM. The length of the CDR3 is 16 residues. V gave up 5 bases and J gave up 1 base; unmatched junction bases: 9. CDR3 sequence (DNA): TGTGCCAGCAGTAGCGCCGCCGCGGGGGGCACAGATACGCAGTATTTT. It encodes CASSSAAAGGTDTQYF.